A single sample is the source of the 30 T cell receptor beta chains below, sequenced in a study of human T cells and chemical hapten exposure. MiXCR, run by TCRdb on the RACE reads, gives a single entry per CDR3 protein. This table has around 120,000 distinct CDR3 sequences, roughly an eighth appearing once. Time point noted: patch test 1, 2 weeks after DPC sensitization. Treatment given: therapeutic diphenylcyclopropenone sensitization with weekly scalp DPC. Source: whole blood, taken in connection with sensitization to the hapten diphenylcyclopropenone (DPC). These receptors all come from a woman in her forties or fifties with alopecia areata. Some clones in this sample may be carry-over from other donors' samples.

The chain joins TRBV11-2 to TRBJ2-7; TRBD1 might be the D (5 bases). Per the germline V gene, CDR1 is SGHAT and CDR2 is FQNNGV. V lost 4 bases and J lost 0, with 16 bases in between. This CDR3 is 16 amino acids long. The CDR3 is CASSSIKGDSSYEQYF. For the CDR3, the DNA is TGTGCCAGCAGCTCTATAAAAGGAGACAGCTCCTACGAGCAGTACTTC.

This clonotype has only a few counts. This chain links TRBV7-2 with TRBJ1-5, with D tentatively TRBD1 (6 bases). V lost 2 bases and J lost 15, with 23 bases in between. This CDR3 is 15 amino acids long. Germline V lookup: CDR1 SGHTA, CDR2 FQGNSA. In DNA form, the CDR3 reads TGTGCCAGCAGCTTAAGTCCAACAGGGTTGCCGCAAAGGCATTTT. Encoded protein: CASSLSPTGLPQRHF. The variable domain in full, completed from reference TRBV7-2 and TRBJ1-5, reads GAGVSQSPSNKVTEKGKDVELRCDPISGHTALYWYRQSLGQGLEFLIYFQGNSAPDKSGLPSDRFSAERTGGSVSTLTIQRTQQEDSAVYLCASSLSPTGLPQRHFGDGTRLSIL.

A note on this clonotype: The junction and the germline gene differ at one end; a read error may be behind it. V and J are TRBV5-1 and TRBJ1-4; D is unclear. Looked up from germline, CDR1 is SGHRS and CDR2 is YFSETQ. CDR3 length: 15 amino acids. This chain's CDR3 is CVSSRGSATNEKLFF. The CDR3 DNA sequence: TGCGTCAGCAGCCGAGGGTCTGCAACTAATGAAAAACTGTTTTTT.

CDR3 bases: TGTGCCAGCTATCCGGACGCCTCCAACACAGATACGCAGTATTTT. Protein product: CASYPDASNTDTQYF. The chain recombines TRBV18 with TRBJ2-3; D is ambiguous. This CDR3 spans 15 amino acids. V lost 7 bases to trimming and J lost 2 bases, with 16 bases between them. Germline V gives CDR1 KGHSH, CDR2 LQKENI.

The J gene is TRBJ1-1, the V gene TRBV6-5; tentative D call: TRBD1 (5 bases). This CDR3 contains 14 residues. Germline V gene lookup returns CDR1 MNHEY and CDR2 SVGAGI. V was pared by 0 bases and J by 1 base, with 6 bases between. CDR3 in DNA: TGTGCCAGCAGTTACTCCACAGGGAACACTGAAGCTTTCTTT. Translation gives CASSYSTGNTEAFF.

Only a few counts were recorded for this clonotype. This chain connects TRBV28 to TRBJ2-5, with D possibly TRBD2 on 6 matching bases. The CDR3 is 14 residues long. V was trimmed by 5 bases and J by 7 bases, leaving 17 bases between them. The germline V gene encodes CDR1 MDHEN and CDR2 SYDVKM. The DNA for the CDR3 is TGTGCCAGCAGTCTGCCGACTAGTATACGGACCCAGTACTTC. Amino acids: CASSLPTSIRTQYF.

This clonotype has a handful of counts. This sequence joins TRBV6-1 and TRBJ1-2; 8 nucleotides line up with TRBD1. The germline gives CDR1 MNHNS, CDR2 SASEGT. The ends lost 7 bases at V and 4 bases at J; junction bases unmatched: 8. The CDR3 runs 14 residues. The CDR3 DNA reads as TGTGCCAGCACGGACAGGGAAAGACTCTATGGCTACACCTTC. This translates into CASTDRERLYGYTF.

V gene TRBV7-9 combines with J gene TRBJ1-1; D gene uncertain. CDR3 length: 13 residues. Per the germline V gene, CDR1 is SEHNR and CDR2 is FQNEAQ (reference sequence). The V and J ends lost 8 bases and 10 bases respectively, with 20 bases between them. CDR3: CASGQDEAGGAFF. The CDR3 nucleotides are TGTGCCAGCGGCCAAGACGAGGCCGGCGGAGCTTTCTTT.

V usage is TRBV3-1 and J usage is TRBJ1-1, with D unresolved. Trimming cost V 1 base and J 1 base, with 7 bases left between them. Germline-derived CDR1 and CDR2 are LGHDT and YNNKEL (reference sequence). This CDR3 is built from 14 residues. The CDR3 DNA is TGTGCCAGCAGCCAAGTTCTGGGGAACACTGAAGCTTTCTTT. Translating it yields CASSQVLGNTEAFF.

The CDR3 spells CASSSTSSLIGETQYF. CDR3 DNA: TGTGCCAGCAGTTCGACCTCGTCCCTTATAGGAGAGACCCAGTACTTC. This chain links TRBV7-6 with TRBJ2-5; no definite D call. This CDR3 region has 16 residues. Between the trimmed V and J ends, which lost 6 bases and 4 bases, there was a span of 21 bases. Germline V gene lookup returns CDR1 SGHVS and CDR2 FNYEAQ.

This clonotype occurred a few times. The chain uses TRBV7-9 and TRBJ1-2; TRBD1 matches at 7 bases. The germline CDR1 and CDR2 sequences are SEHNR and FQNEAQ (reference sequence). J gave up 0 bases and V 3 bases, and 4 bases lay outside the gene matches. The CDR3 is made up of 15 amino acids. CDR3 residues: CASSFPGQANYGYTF. CDR3 nucleotides: TGTGCCAGCAGCTTCCCCGGACAGGCTAACTATGGCTACACCTTC.

This clonotype was seen ten or more times. This rearrangement joins TRBV10-3 to TRBJ2-7, with D possibly matching TRBD1 (6 bases). Looked up from germline, CDR1 is ENHRY and CDR2 is SYGVKD. CDR3 length: 13 amino acids. Trimming removed 4 bases at V and 6 bases at J, with 13 bases between. The CDR3 reads CAISVQGEGEQYF. The CDR3 coding sequence is TGTGCCATCAGTGTACAGGGTGAAGGCGAGCAGTACTTC.

The genes are TRBV12-3 or TRBV12-4 and TRBJ2-1, with a tentative D call TRBD1 (6 bases). The CDR3 has 15 residues. Trimming pared 5 bases from V and 5 bases from J, leaving 16 bases between. The CDR3 spells CASSQWDTRNNEQFF. The CDR3 DNA reads as TGTGCCAGCAGTCAATGGGACACGCGAAACAATGAGCAGTTCTTC.

This clonotype was recorded many times. This chain uses TRBV7-6 with TRBJ2-6; unclear D gene. The CDR3 has 13 amino acids. The V end was cut by 3 bases, the J end by 2 bases, with 2 bases between. CDR1 and CDR2 from the germline V gene are SGHVS and FNYEAQ. The CDR3 DNA reads TGTGCCAGCAGCTTTACTGGGGCCAACGTCCTGACTTTC. Translated: CASSFTGANVLTF.

In this sample, this clonotype turned up a few times. J is TRBJ2-2 and V is TRBV20-1; 12 nucleotides align to TRBD2. With V trimmed by 4 bases and J by 2 bases, 2 bases remained unmatched. This CDR3 has 15 residues. Germline V gene sequence: CDR1 DFQATT, CDR2 SNEGSKA (reference sequence). CDR3 bases: TGCAGTGCTACGACTAGCGGGAGCAACACCGGGGAGCTGTTTTTT. It encodes CSATTSGSNTGELFF.

The rearrangement uses TRBV18 and TRBJ1-5; no reliable D call. The CDR3 is made up of 14 amino acids. CDR1 is KGHSH, CDR2 LQKENI, per germline. V gave up 4 bases and J gave up 7 bases, with 14 bases separating them. This chain's CDR3 is CASSLQPMGQPQHF. The CDR3 nucleotides read TGTGCCAGCTCACTCCAACCTATGGGCCAGCCCCAGCATTTT.

This clonotype was detected a few times. The rearrangement links TRBV20-1 to TRBJ2-3, with 10 bases that match TRBD2. J was trimmed by 0 bases and V by 1 base; bases with no gene match: 10. The CDR3 is 18 residues long. Germline loops: CDR1 DFQATT, CDR2 SNEGSKA (reference sequence). Here the CDR3 DNA reads TGCAGTGCTAGAGTAGCGGGGGGCACCCATGTAAGCACAGATACGCAGTATTTT. This encodes CSARVAGGTHVSTDTQYF.

This clonotype was detected many times. J is TRBJ2-1 and V is TRBV11-2, with 14 bases aligning to TRBD2. Germline trimming cut 3 bases from V and 9 bases from J; bases unmatched to any gene: 13. The CDR3 length is 18 residues. Germline CDR1 is SGHAT and CDR2 is FQNNGV. The CDR3 DNA follows: TGTGCCAGCAGCTTCACGACTAGCGGGAGGGACTTAACGGGTGAGCAGTTCTTC. Translating gives CASSFTTSGRDLTGEQFF.

This clonotype was detected only a few times. This chain links TRBV7-6 with TRBJ2-4, with D possibly being TRBD1 or TRBD2 (5 bases each). CDR3 length: 14 residues. V lost 4 bases and J 7 bases, leaving 14 bases between the germline ends. Germline CDR1 is SGHVS and CDR2 is FNYEAQ. CDR3 DNA: TGTGCCAGCAGCTCCCTTCAGGGACGGAACATTCAGTACTTC. This gives the protein CASSSLQGRNIQYF.

This clonotype was seen more than once but under ten times. The V gene is TRBV6-2 or TRBV6-3, the J gene TRBJ2-3; D possibly uses TRBD1 or TRBD2 (5 bases each). The CDR3 runs 16 residues. The V end lost 0 bases, the J end lost 8 bases, and 18 bases lay between the germline ends. Germline CDR1 reads MNHEY; CDR2 reads SVGEGT. The CDR3 DNA reads TGTGCCAGCAGTTACTCGGGCGACAGTACAGCGGCTACGCAGTATTTT. It translates to CASSYSGDSTAATQYF.

This clonotype was detected ten times or more. The rearrangement links TRBV6-1 to TRBJ1-2, with D uncertain. V was clipped by 3 bases and J by 5 bases, with 7 bases between them. Germline CDR1 MNHNS, CDR2 SASEGT. There are 12 residues in the CDR3. The CDR3 loop is CASSEPGYGYTF. The CDR3 DNA follows: TGTGCCAGCAGTGAGCCTGGGTATGGCTACACCTTC.

This clonotype was counted between two and nine times. The rearrangement links TRBV28 to TRBJ2-1; D may correspond to TRBD1 or TRBD2 (6 bases each). The CDR3 spans 13 residues. V was cut by 8 bases and J by 7 bases, with 15 bases left in between. Looked up from germline, CDR1 is MDHEN and CDR2 is SYDVKM. The CDR3 region has the DNA TGTGCCAGCCGTCCGGGGGCGTTGAATGAGCAGTTCTTC. Encoded protein: CASRPGALNEQFF. The full variable domain, completed using reference TRBV28 and TRBJ2-1, is DVKVTQSSRYLVKRTGEKVFLECVQDMDHENMFWYRQDPGLGLRLIYFSYDVKMKEKGDIPEGYSVSREKKERFSLILESASTNQTSMYLCASRPGALNEQFFGPGTRLTVL.

This clonotype was picked up a small number of times. This chain connects TRBV6-5 to TRBJ2-5, with D possibly matching TRBD1 (8 bases). Germline V CDR1 and CDR2: MNHEY, SVGAGI. The V and J ends lost 7 bases and 6 bases respectively, with 21 bases between them. The CDR3 consists of 15 residues. Here the CDR3 reads CASKSQGGPGKTQYF. Here the CDR3 DNA reads TGTGCCAGCAAATCACAGGGGGGGCCAGGAAAGACCCAGTACTTC.

The sample holds many counts of this clonotype. The J gene is TRBJ2-7, the V gene TRBV4-3, with no clear D. Trimming removed 1 base at V and 2 bases at J, with 15 bases between. CDR1 is LGHNA and CDR2 is YSLEER in the germline V gene. The CDR3 totals 16 residues. CDR3 protein: CASSQGMSPWAYEQYF. The CDR3 bases are TGCGCCAGCAGCCAAGGGATGTCGCCCTGGGCCTACGAGCAGTACTTC.

The chain employs TRBV6-5 and TRBJ1-1, with 10 nucleotides matching TRBD1. V lost 0 bases, J lost 6 bases, and 1 base stayed unmatched. The germline V gene encodes CDR1 MNHEY and CDR2 SVGAGI. The CDR3 length is 14 residues. CDR3 region: CASSYSDRGAEAFF. CDR3 coding DNA: TGTGCCAGCAGTTACTCGGACAGGGGGGCTGAAGCTTTCTTT.

In this sample, this clonotype turned up many times. The chain is built from TRBV28 and TRBJ2-5; D gene ambiguous. This CDR3 spans 12 amino acids. Trimming removed 7 bases at V and 4 bases at J, with 10 bases between. CDR1 is MDHEN, CDR2 SYDVKM, per germline. CDR3 coding DNA: TGTGCCAGCAAAGGGAATTTAGAGACCCAGTACTTC. Protein sequence: CASKGNLETQYF.

This clonotype was counted many times. The rearrangement uses TRBV7-8 and TRBJ1-5, with D tentatively TRBD1 (5 bases). Trimming left V 3 bases short and J 0 bases short, with 9 bases between. The CDR3 is 15 residues long. The germline V gene encodes CDR1 SGHVS and CDR2 FQNEAQ. CDR3 residues: CASSLGPNSNQPQHF. In nucleotides, the CDR3 is TGTGCCAGCAGCTTGGGGCCGAATAGCAATCAGCCCCAGCATTTT. The full variable domain, rest sourced from reference TRBV7-8 and TRBJ1-5, is GAGVSQSPRYKVAKRGQDVALRCDPISGHVSLFWYQQALGQGPEFLTYFQNEAQLDKSGLPSDRFFAERPEGSVSTLKIQRTQQEDSAVYLCASSLGPNSNQPQHFGDGTRLSIL.

This clonotype was seen at least ten times. The rearrangement uses TRBV29-1 and TRBJ2-3; D unresolved. Germline V gives CDR1 SQVTM, CDR2 ANQGSEA. The V end was cut by 5 bases, the J end by 0 bases, with 12 bases between. The CDR3 spans 14 residues. This CDR3 reads CSVWGPTSTDTQYF. In DNA, the CDR3 is TGCAGCGTTTGGGGTCCAACTAGCACAGATACGCAGTATTTT.

A few counts support this clonotype. This chain connects TRBV28 to TRBJ1-3; no reliable D call. The CDR3 is 12 amino acids. Germline CDR1 MDHEN, CDR2 SYDVKM. V was clipped by 5 bases and J by 8 bases, with 10 bases between them. The CDR3 bases are TGTGCCAGCAGTCCACCCTATTACACCATATATTTT. It specifies CASSPPYYTIYF.

This clonotype has only a few counts. This chain uses TRBV4-1 with TRBJ2-3; no definite D call. This CDR3 has 16 residues. Germline CDR1 and CDR2: MGHRA and YSYEKL. The V and J ends lost 0 bases and 2 bases respectively, with 12 bases between them. The CDR3 DNA reads TGCGCCAGCAGCCAAGACAGTGCAGCTGACACAGATACGCAGTATTTT. It translates to CASSQDSAADTDTQYF.